This record concerns one T cell receptor (beta chain) sequence. The sample originates from a study of blood T cell repertoires in COVID-19. Study details: Some COVID-19 samples were acute and others convalescent; all came from the United States, Italy and Spain. The analysed material was cDNA or gDNA that came from T cells, B-cell-depleted T cells, or PBMCs.

Original data processing: Estimated nucleated cell counts came from reference gene primer amplification. Sequencing was performed with immunoSEQ multiplex PCR; in TCRdb, only in-frame clones are kept and a portion is missing. The V and J calls and the clone size are those of that table, but D and trimming were determined from the DNA. The sample lists approximately 240,000 clones, 70% to 85% occurring once. CDR1 and CDR2 (germline): SNHLY, FYNNEI. V shed 2 bases and J 5 bases; nucleotides not matched to a gene: 2. The CDR3 consists of 14 residues. Sequenced material: peripheral blood. The chain links TRBV2 to TRBJ2-3, with TRBD1 identical over 9 bases. The sequence came from a woman aged 80 or over with active or convalescent COVID-19. The CDR3 protein is CASSETGQGDTQYF. The CDR3 region has the DNA TGTGCCAGCAGTGAAACGGGACAGGGAGATACGCAGTATTTT.